This T cell receptor (beta chain) was recorded in a study of cytomegalovirus exposure and HLA in healthy donors. Study summary: Tens of millions of unique TCRs from HLA-typed donors were held in an early data release.

To note about this clone: The antigen remains undetermined.

Per germline, CDR1 MNHEY and CDR2 SVGAGI. The CDR3 totals 14 residues. Trimming cost V 6 bases and J 4 bases; bases outside gene matches: 3. The PCR was carried out with 60 Vbeta primers and 13 Jbeta primers. Method: immunoSEQ multiplex PCR; TCRdb's copy keeps in-frame clones and lacks some. Seen here are nearly 95,000 clones, about 7.6% observed once, and the top ten hold approximately 2.4%. General study results and limits: A later analysis found TCR association rates differed by HLA locus, highest for DRB1 and lowest for HLA-C.

The chain uses TRBV6-5 and TRBJ2-6; 7 positions agree with TRBD1. The clonotype comes from a man in his fifties in good health and CMV-seronegative. Input material: PBMCs. In nucleotides, the CDR3 is TGTGCCAGCAGAGACAGGGTCGGGGCCAACGTCCTGACTTTC. Its protein is CASRDRVGANVLTF.